The 29 T cell receptor beta chains in this list originate from one sample, sequenced in a study of a mutant IDH1 vaccine in newly diagnosed glioma (dated by TCRdb to the early 2020s). The method was the immunoSEQ multiplex PCR assay. TCRdb took over this immuneACCESS table, retaining in-frame rearrangements with V and J assigned. Such tables are incomplete; in checked studies, under half of the missing clones stem from an unresolved V gene, and the remainder is unexplained. Here the sample has tens of thousands of clones; 75% to 90% occur a single time. The leading ten clones occupy around 0.73% of the sample. In the paper's terms, the time point label means: week 23, last vaccination. A 20-mer mutant IDH1 peptide at 300 micrograms in Montanide made up each vaccine dose, which was injected subcutaneously together with topical imiquimod. No cognate antigen is known for these TCRs. The starting material was PBMCs, obtained from a glioma patient whose treatment included an IDH1 peptide vaccine. The receptors stem from a woman aged 45-60 years with glioma.

Only a few counts were recorded for this clone. This chain joins TRBV7-8 and TRBJ2-7, with 7 positions matching TRBD2. After removal of 1 base from V and 7 bases from J, the junction contained 13 bases not matched to a gene. The CDR3 is 16 residues long. Germline V CDR1 and CDR2: SGHVS, FQNEAQ. In DNA form, the CDR3 reads TGTGCCAGCAGCTTAGTTGAACTCGGGCTCGGGGGGGAGCAGTACTTC. Its protein is CASSLVELGLGGEQYF.

The chain uses TRBV4-2 and TRBJ2-7, with D possibly being TRBD2 (6 bases). The germline V gene has CDR1 LGHNA and CDR2 YNFKEQ. V lost 3 bases and J lost 1, with 16 bases in between. The CDR3 runs 16 residues. The CDR3 here is CASSHPSGDFSYEQYF. The DNA of the CDR3 is TGTGCCAGCAGCCACCCCTCCGGGGACTTTTCCTACGAGCAGTACTTC.

The V gene is TRBV18, the J gene TRBJ2-7, with 8 nucleotides matching TRBD2. The germline CDR1 and CDR2 sequences are KGHSH and LQKENI. The CDR3 contains 15 residues. Trimming at V came to 2 bases and at J to 0 bases, leaving 3 bases not matched to a gene. CDR3 residues: CASSPISGSSYEQYF. The CDR3, as DNA: TGTGCCAGCTCACCAATCAGCGGGAGCTCCTACGAGCAGTACTTC.

The rearrangement links TRBV6-4 to TRBJ2-1; the match to TRBD1 covers 7 bases. The germline CDR1 and CDR2 sequences are MRHNA and SNTAGT. The CDR3 length is 15 residues. Trimming took 5 bases from V and 4 from J; bases not matched to a gene: 8. The CDR3 is CASSFTGVGYNEQFF. The CDR3 coding sequence is TGTGCCAGCAGTTTCACAGGGGTGGGGTACAATGAGCAGTTCTTC.

The V and J genes are TRBV7-3 and TRBJ2-3; 8 bases fit TRBD2. The CDR3 totals 15 residues. Germline CDR1 and CDR2: SGHTA and FQGTGA. V lost 3 bases and J lost 3; bases outside the gene matches: 5. The CDR3 DNA sequence: TGTGCCAGCAGCTTCAGCGGGAGACGTACAGATACGCAGTATTTT. Amino acid sequence: CASSFSGRRTDTQYF.

The rearrangement uses TRBV27 and TRBJ2-5, with D perhaps TRBD1 or TRBD2 (6 bases each). The CDR3 contains 13 residues. Per the germline V gene, CDR1 is MNHEY and CDR2 is SMNVEV (reference sequence). Trimming cost V 1 base and J 5 bases, with 8 bases left between them. The CDR3 DNA follows: TGTGCCAGCAGTTTATGGGGGGCCGAGACCCAGTACTTC. It specifies CASSLWGAETQYF.

The chain carries TRBV6-6 and TRBJ1-3; D is perhaps TRBD1 (6 bases). The germline V gene encodes CDR1 MNHNY and CDR2 SVGAGI (reference sequence). This CDR3 comprises 15 residues. V lost 9 bases and J lost 2, with 17 bases in between. The CDR3 bases are TGTGCCAGTAAGGGGGGGGGCGGCACTGGAAACACCATATATTTT. Translated: CASKGGGGTGNTIYF.

The chain couples TRBV6-1 to TRBJ1-1; TRBD1 matches 7 bases. The V segment lost 7 bases and the J segment 1 base; nucleotides outside the gene matches: 9. Germline CDR1 is MNHNS and CDR2 is SASEGT. This CDR3 comprises 15 residues. The CDR3, as DNA: TGTGCCAGCAAGACAGGGACACAGAGGAACACTGAAGCTTTCTTT. As protein: CASKTGTQRNTEAFF.

This clone occurred once. The V call is TRBV9, the J call TRBJ2-3; no definite D call. Germline CDR1 and CDR2: SGDLS and YYNGEE. Between the trimmed V and J ends, which lost 0 bases and 0 bases, there was a span of 11 bases. This CDR3 is built from 16 residues. The CDR3 region has the DNA TGTGCCAGCAGCGTAGCTCAGCAATATAGCACAGATACGCAGTATTTT. This encodes CASSVAQQYSTDTQYF.

The count of this clone is one. The chain joins TRBV5-1 to TRBJ2-3; 9 positions agree with TRBD2. Germline V CDR1 and CDR2: SGHRS, YFSETQ. J gave up 3 bases and V 6 bases, and 5 bases lay outside the gene matches. The CDR3 is 14 amino acids. The CDR3 DNA reads as TGCGCCAGCACAGCGGGAGGAGGGACAGATACGCAGTATTTT. Translated: CASTAGGGTDTQYF. The full variable domain, its missing parts supplied by reference TRBV5-1 and TRBJ2-3, is KAGVTQTPRYLIKTRGQQVTLSCSPISGHRSVSWYQQTPGQGLQFLFEYFSETQRNKGNFPGRFSGRQFSNSRSEMNVSTLELGDSALYLCASTAGGGTDTQYFGPGTRLTVL.

The rearrangement uses TRBV19 and TRBJ2-5; 10 nucleotides align to TRBD2. This CDR3 has 15 residues. V dropped 5 bases and J dropped 4; count of bases not matched to a gene: 7. CDR1 is LNHDA, CDR2 SQIVND, per germline (reference sequence). CDR3 bases: TGTGCCAGTAGTTACAGCGGGAGGGCCGGAGAGACCCAGTACTTC. It specifies CASSYSGRAGETQYF.

A note on this clone: One junction end disagrees with the germline gene, perhaps due to a read error. The chain links TRBV25-1 to TRBJ1-3; D call uncertain. The germline CDR1 and CDR2 sequences are MGHDK and SYGVNS. The CDR3 extends over 12 amino acids. CDR3 sequence: CASNTLSGSQFF. Here the CDR3 DNA reads TGTGCCAGCAACACCCTTTCTGGGTCCCAATTCTTT.

The chain is built from TRBV5-6 and TRBJ2-3; the D gene is possibly TRBD2 (6 bases). Deletions cut 1 base from V and 1 base from J, with 19 bases between. The CDR3 contains 18 residues. CDR1 is SGHDT, CDR2 YYEEEE, per germline. The CDR3 bases are TGTGCCAGCAGCTTGAGTTTCCGGGCCCGGAGGGGCACAGATACGCAGTATTTT. Its translation is CASSLSFRARRGTDTQYF.

The CDR3 DNA is TGTGCCAGCAGCTTAGCGAAGGGGTCCCACTCCTACGAGCAGTACTTC. It translates to CASSLAKGSHSYEQYF. The chain carries TRBV7-8 and TRBJ2-7, with TRBD1 as a possible D gene (5 bases). CDR3 length: 16 residues. V was clipped by 0 bases and J by 0 bases, with 12 bases between them. Germline V CDR1 and CDR2: SGHVS, FQNEAQ.

V gene TRBV30 combines with J gene TRBJ2-7; D is unclear. Germline CDR1 and CDR2: GTSNPN and SVGIG (reference sequence). The V and J ends lost 4 bases and 7 bases respectively, with 8 bases between them. The CDR3 runs to 10 residues. This CDR3 reads CAWNGREQYF. In DNA, the CDR3 is TGTGCCTGGAACGGGCGGGAGCAGTACTTC.

J is TRBJ2-1 and V is TRBV6-6, with 10 bases lining up with TRBD2. Germline lookup yields CDR1 MNHNY and CDR2 SVGAGI (reference sequence). The CDR3 spans 16 residues. The V and J ends lost 1 base and 9 bases, in that order; junction bases with no gene match: 9. CDR3 coding DNA: TGTGCCAGCAGTTACTTTGTCCTAGCGGGAGAGGTTGAGCAGTTCTTC. This gives the protein CASSYFVLAGEVEQFF.

This chain links TRBV9 with TRBJ2-7; the D gene is possibly TRBD2 (5 bases). V lost 0 bases and J 3 bases, leaving 10 bases between the germline ends. Germline V gives CDR1 SGDLS, CDR2 YYNGEE. The CDR3 consists of 14 residues. CDR3 in DNA: TGTGCCAGCAGCGTAGATCCCGGGGACTACGAGCAGTACTTC. It translates to CASSVDPGDYEQYF. Using reference TRBV9 and TRBJ2-7 for the parts outside the CDR3, the full variable domain is DSGVTQTPKHLITATGQRVTLRCSPRSGDLSVYWYQQSLDQGLQFLIQYYNGEERAKGNILERFSAQQFPDLHSELNLSSLELGDSALYFCASSVDPGDYEQYFGPGTRLTVT.

This sequence joins TRBV19 and TRBJ1-4; weak D call: TRBD1 (5 bases). Trimming took 3 bases from V and 8 from J, leaving 13 bases between them. Germline V gene lookup returns CDR1 LNHDA and CDR2 SQIVND (reference sequence). The CDR3 totals 14 residues. CDR3 DNA: TGTGCCAGTAGTATTGGTCCCGAGGGGGAAAAACTGTTTTTT. This sequence encodes CASSIGPEGEKLFF.

The rearrangement uses TRBV7-6 and TRBJ2-7, with D possibly being TRBD1 (6 bases). Germline lookup yields CDR1 SGHVS and CDR2 FNYEAQ. The V end was cut by 4 bases, the J end by 2 bases, with 15 bases between. The CDR3 contains 15 residues. The CDR3 sequence is CASSSKQGGAYEQYF. CDR3 in DNA: TGTGCCAGCAGCTCTAAACAGGGTGGAGCCTACGAGCAGTACTTC.

V is TRBV28 and J is TRBJ2-7; possibly TRBD1 or TRBD2 for D (6 bases each). The germline gives CDR1 MDHEN, CDR2 SYDVKM. The CDR3 loop spans 14 amino acids. V was trimmed by 6 bases and J by 3 bases, leaving 15 bases between them. CDR3 region: CASRGGGWDYEQYF. In DNA, the CDR3 is TGTGCCAGCAGGGGGGGCGGTTGGGACTACGAGCAGTACTTC.

V usage is TRBV5-1 and J usage is TRBJ2-3, with 7 bases fitting TRBD2. The CDR3 sequence is 18 residues long. V shed 3 bases, J shed 6 bases, and the junction held 19 bases outside the gene matches. Germline CDR1 is SGHRS and CDR2 is YFSETQ. The CDR3 loop is CASSSTHILGGTSDTQYF. In nucleotides, the CDR3 is TGCGCCAGCAGCTCTACCCATATCCTGGGGGGGACGTCGGATACGCAGTATTTT. Looking up the rest from reference TRBV5-1 and TRBJ2-3 gives the full variable domain: KAGVTQTPRYLIKTRGQQVTLSCSPISGHRSVSWYQQTPGQGLQFLFEYFSETQRNKGNFPGRFSGRQFSNSRSEMNVSTLELGDSALYLCASSSTHILGGTSDTQYFGPGTRLTVL.

As for this clone: The same CDR3 can be traced to other DNA sequences in this sample. This chain connects TRBV7-9 to TRBJ2-5; 8 bases line up with TRBD1. This CDR3 is 13 amino acids long. Trimming at V came to 4 bases and at J to 4 bases, leaving 2 bases not matched to a gene. Germline V gene sequence: CDR1 SEHNR, CDR2 FQNEAQ (reference sequence). CDR3 nucleotide sequence: TGTGCCAGCAGCTCCAGGGGGCCAGAGACCCAGTACTTC. Translating it yields CASSSRGPETQYF.

The rearrangement joins TRBV11-2 to TRBJ2-1; 7 bases are a match to TRBD1. Germline V gives CDR1 SGHAT, CDR2 FQNNGV. The CDR3 consists of 13 residues. The ends lost 6 bases at V and 8 bases at J; junction bases unmatched: 7. The CDR3 DNA follows: TGTGCCAGCAGTTTTAACCAGGGGGATGAGCAGTTCTTC. This gives the protein CASSFNQGDEQFF.

The genes are TRBV28 and TRBJ2-7; no definite D call. V lost 4 bases to trimming and J lost 0 bases, with 13 bases between them. Germline CDR1 MDHEN, CDR2 SYDVKM. The CDR3 sequence is 15 residues long. In DNA form, the CDR3 reads TGTGCCAGCAGTTCGGCCGGGTCCTTCTCCTACGAGCAGTACTTC. This sequence encodes CASSSAGSFSYEQYF.

The chain recombines TRBV6-5 with TRBJ1-2; D is undetermined. There are 13 residues in the CDR3. Trimming stripped 6 bases from V and 6 bases from J, with 14 bases between. The germline V gene encodes CDR1 MNHEY and CDR2 SVGAGI. The CDR3 region has the DNA TGTGCCAGCAGCATTATATCCGGAGATGGCTACACCTTC. Translating it yields CASSIISGDGYTF.

On this clone itself: Germline is not matched at one junction end, which may reflect a read error. The J gene is TRBJ2-7, the V gene TRBV6-5; D ambiguous. The germline gives CDR1 MNHEY, CDR2 SVGAGI. The CDR3 totals 14 residues. DNA for the CDR3: TGTGCCAGCAGTTACTCGGACGGACCCTACGAGCGGTACTTC. The encoded protein is CASSYSDGPYERYF.

The chain uses TRBV9 and TRBJ2-5, with D possibly being TRBD2 (6 bases). Trimming removed 0 bases at V and 4 bases at J, with 10 bases between. The CDR3 runs to 14 residues. The germline CDR1 and CDR2 sequences are SGDLS and YYNGEE. This chain's CDR3 is CASSVGWRGETQYF. CDR3 coding DNA: TGTGCCAGCAGCGTAGGATGGAGGGGAGAGACCCAGTACTTC.

The rearrangement uses TRBV6-4 and TRBJ2-3; no definite D call. Germline assignment: CDR1 MRHNA and CDR2 SNTAGT. Trimming took 2 bases from V and 0 from J, leaving 3 bases between them. This CDR3 spans 13 amino acids. CDR3 DNA sequence: TGTGCCAGCAGTGACCAGAGCACAGATACGCAGTATTTT. Protein sequence: CASSDQSTDTQYF.

The rearrangement uses TRBV9 and TRBJ2-7, with D perhaps matching TRBD1 (6 bases). The CDR3 extends over 15 amino acids. Trimming left V 0 bases short and J 6 bases short, with 16 bases between. The V gene's germline CDR1 is SGDLS and CDR2 YYNGEE. The CDR3 coding sequence is TGTGCCAGCAGCGTAGGACAGGCTAGAAAGGGCGAGCAGTACTTC. As protein: CASSVGQARKGEQYF.